This T cell receptor (beta chain) is from a study of T cells in Graves' hyperthyroidism and ophthalmopathy. Any patient presenting with uncontrolled infection, other autoimmune disease, pregnancy or lactation was left out. V shed 4 bases, J shed 6 bases, and the junction held 12 bases outside the gene matches. The CDR3 extends over 17 amino acids. CDR1 is MNHEY, CDR2 SMNVEV, per germline (reference sequence). The sample holds many counts of this clonotype. Amplified TCR beta CDR3 regions came from RNA transcripts. The study used the HTBI primer set for a first-round RT-PCR of the TCR CDR3. TCRdb re-called the multiplex PCR reads through MiXCR, storing one row per CDR3 protein. The data show under 300,000 distinct CDR3 sequences, with just over 14% seen just once and more than 10% held by the top ten.

This clonotype was sampled from a woman between 35 and 50 years old with Graves' hyperthyroidism that later progressed to Graves' ophthalmopathy. The sample consisted of blood. This chain links TRBV27 with TRBJ2-1, with 10 bases that match TRBD1. The DNA of the CDR3 is TGTGCCAGCAGTTCAAGTTCCGGGACAGGGGTTCCCAATGAGCAGTTCTTC. Its protein is CASSSSSGTGVPNEQFF.